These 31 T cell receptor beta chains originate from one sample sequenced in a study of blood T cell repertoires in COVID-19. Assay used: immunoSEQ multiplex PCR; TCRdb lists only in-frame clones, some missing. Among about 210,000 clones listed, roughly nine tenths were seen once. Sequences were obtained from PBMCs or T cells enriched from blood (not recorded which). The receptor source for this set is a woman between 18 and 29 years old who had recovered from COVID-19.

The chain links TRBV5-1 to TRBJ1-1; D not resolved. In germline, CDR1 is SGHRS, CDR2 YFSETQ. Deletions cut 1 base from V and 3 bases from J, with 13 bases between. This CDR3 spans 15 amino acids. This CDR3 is CASSLWPLGDTEAFF. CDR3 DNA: TGCGCCAGCAGCTTGTGGCCGTTAGGAGACACTGAAGCTTTCTTT.

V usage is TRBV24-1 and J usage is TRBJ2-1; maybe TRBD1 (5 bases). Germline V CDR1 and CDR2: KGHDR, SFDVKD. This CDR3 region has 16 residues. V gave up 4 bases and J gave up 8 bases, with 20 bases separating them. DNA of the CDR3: TGTGCCACCAGTGACGGACAACGGACACTACGGGATGAGCAGTTCTTC. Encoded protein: CATSDGQRTLRDEQFF.

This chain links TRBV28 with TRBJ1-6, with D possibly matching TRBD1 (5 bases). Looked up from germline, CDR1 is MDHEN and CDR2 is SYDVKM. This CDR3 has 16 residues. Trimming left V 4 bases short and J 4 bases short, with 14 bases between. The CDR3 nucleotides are TGTGCCAGCAGTTACTCAGCAGGGACTTATAATTCACCCCTCCACTTT. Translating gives CASSYSAGTYNSPLHF.

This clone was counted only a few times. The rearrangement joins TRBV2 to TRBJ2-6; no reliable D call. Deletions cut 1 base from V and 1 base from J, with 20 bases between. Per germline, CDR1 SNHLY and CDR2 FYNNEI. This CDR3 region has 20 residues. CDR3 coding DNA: TGTGCCAGCAGTGAAGGGAGAATCGACCCCTCTAATTCTGGGGCCAACGTCCTGACTTTC. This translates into CASSEGRIDPSNSGANVLTF.

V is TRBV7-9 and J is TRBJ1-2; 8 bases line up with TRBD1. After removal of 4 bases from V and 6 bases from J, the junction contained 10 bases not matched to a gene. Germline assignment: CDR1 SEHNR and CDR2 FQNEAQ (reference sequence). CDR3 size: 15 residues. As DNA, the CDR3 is TGTGCCAGCAGCTCCGCGGACAGGGTAATGGATGGCTACACCTTC. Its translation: CASSSADRVMDGYTF.

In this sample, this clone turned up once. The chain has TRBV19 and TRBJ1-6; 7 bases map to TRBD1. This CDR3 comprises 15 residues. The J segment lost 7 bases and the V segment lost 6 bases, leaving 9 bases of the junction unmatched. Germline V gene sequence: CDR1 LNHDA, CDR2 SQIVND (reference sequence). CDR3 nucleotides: TGTGCCAGTAGAGGCGGACAGGAGTACAATTCACCCCTCCACTTT. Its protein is CASRGGQEYNSPLHF.

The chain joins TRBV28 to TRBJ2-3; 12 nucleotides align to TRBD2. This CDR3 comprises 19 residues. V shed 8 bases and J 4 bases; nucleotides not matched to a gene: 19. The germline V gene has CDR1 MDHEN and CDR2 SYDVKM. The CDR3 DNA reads TGTGCCAGCGGGTATCCTAGCGGGGGGGCCGGTGGGGGCCCAGATACGCAGTATTTT. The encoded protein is CASGYPSGGAGGGPDTQYF.

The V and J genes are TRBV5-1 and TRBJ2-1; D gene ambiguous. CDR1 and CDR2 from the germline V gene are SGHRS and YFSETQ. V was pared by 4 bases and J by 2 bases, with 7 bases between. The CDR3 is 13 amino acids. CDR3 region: CASSPDTYNEQFF. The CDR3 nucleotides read TGCGCCAGCAGCCCTGACACCTACAATGAGCAGTTCTTC.

The CDR3: CASSLSGGDRDTQYF. CDR3 nucleotide sequence: TGCGCCAGCAGCTTGTCGGGTGGGGACAGAGATACGCAGTATTTT. The gene calls are TRBV5-1 and TRBJ2-3, with TRBD1 matching 7 bases. CDR1 and CDR2 (germline): SGHRS, YFSETQ. V gave up 1 base and J gave up 5 bases; unmatched junction bases: 7. The CDR3 extends over 15 amino acids.

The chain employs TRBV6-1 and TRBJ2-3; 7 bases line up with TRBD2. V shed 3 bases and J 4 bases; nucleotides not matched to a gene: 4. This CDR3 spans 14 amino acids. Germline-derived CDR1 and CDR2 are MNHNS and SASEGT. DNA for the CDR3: TGTGCCAGCAGTGAGGGAGGGAGTGCAGATACGCAGTATTTT. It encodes CASSEGGSADTQYF.

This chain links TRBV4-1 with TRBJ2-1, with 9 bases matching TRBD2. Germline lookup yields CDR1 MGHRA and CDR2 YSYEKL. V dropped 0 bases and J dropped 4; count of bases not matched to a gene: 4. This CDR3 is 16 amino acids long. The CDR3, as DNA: TGCGCCAGCAGCCAAGACGGAGGACTAGCGTACAATGAGCAGTTCTTC. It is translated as CASSQDGGLAYNEQFF.

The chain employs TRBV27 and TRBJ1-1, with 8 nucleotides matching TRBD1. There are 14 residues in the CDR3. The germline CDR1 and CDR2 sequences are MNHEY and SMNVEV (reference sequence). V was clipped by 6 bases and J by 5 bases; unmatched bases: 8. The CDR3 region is CASRPLDRATEAFF. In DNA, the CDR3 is TGTGCCAGCAGGCCATTGGACAGGGCTACTGAAGCTTTCTTT.

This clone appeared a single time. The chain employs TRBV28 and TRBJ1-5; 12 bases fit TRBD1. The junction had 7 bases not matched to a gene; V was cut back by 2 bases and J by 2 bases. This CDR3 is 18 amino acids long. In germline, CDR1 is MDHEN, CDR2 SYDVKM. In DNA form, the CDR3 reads TGTGCCAGCAGTTTAGGGACAGGGGGCGCTTGGGGCAATCAGCCCCAGCATTTT. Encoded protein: CASSLGTGGAWGNQPQHF.

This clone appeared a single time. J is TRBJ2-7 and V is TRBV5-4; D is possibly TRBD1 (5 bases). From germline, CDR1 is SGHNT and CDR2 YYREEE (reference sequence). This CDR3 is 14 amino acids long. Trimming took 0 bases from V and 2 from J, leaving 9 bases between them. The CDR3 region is CASSLGQQTYEQYF. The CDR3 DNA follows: TGTGCCAGCAGCTTGGGACAGCAAACCTACGAGCAGTACTTC.

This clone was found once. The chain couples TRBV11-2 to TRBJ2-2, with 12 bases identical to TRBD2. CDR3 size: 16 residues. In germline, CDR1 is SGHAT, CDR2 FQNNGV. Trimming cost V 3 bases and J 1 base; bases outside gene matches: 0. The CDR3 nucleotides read TGTGCCAGCAGCTTGGGACTAGCGGGGAACACCGGGGAGCTGTTTTTT. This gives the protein CASSLGLAGNTGELFF.

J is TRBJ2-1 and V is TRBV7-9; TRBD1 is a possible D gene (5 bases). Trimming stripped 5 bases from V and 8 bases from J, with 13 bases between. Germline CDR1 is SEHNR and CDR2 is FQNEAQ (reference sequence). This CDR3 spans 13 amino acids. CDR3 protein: CASSLTVLDEQFF. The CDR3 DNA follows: TGTGCCAGCAGCCTGACAGTTTTGGATGAGCAGTTCTTC.

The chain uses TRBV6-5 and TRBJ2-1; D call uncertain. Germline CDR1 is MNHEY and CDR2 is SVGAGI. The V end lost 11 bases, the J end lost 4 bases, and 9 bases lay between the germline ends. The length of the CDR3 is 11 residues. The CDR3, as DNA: TGTGCCGGCTCGCGGTACAATGAGCAGTTCTTC. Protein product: CAGSRYNEQFF.

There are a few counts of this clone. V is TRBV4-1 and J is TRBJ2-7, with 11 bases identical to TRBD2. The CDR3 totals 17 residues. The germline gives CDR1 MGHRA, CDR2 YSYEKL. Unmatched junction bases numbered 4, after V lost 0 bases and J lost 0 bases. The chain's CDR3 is CASSQDPGLAGSYEQYF. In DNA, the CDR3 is TGCGCCAGCAGCCAAGATCCCGGACTAGCGGGCTCCTACGAGCAGTACTTC.

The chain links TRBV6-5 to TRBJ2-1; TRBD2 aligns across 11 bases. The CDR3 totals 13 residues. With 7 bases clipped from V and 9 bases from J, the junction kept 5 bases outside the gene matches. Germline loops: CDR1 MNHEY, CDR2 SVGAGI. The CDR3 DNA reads TGTGCCAGCAAACTAGCGGGGGTAACTGAGCAGTTCTTC. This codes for CASKLAGVTEQFF.

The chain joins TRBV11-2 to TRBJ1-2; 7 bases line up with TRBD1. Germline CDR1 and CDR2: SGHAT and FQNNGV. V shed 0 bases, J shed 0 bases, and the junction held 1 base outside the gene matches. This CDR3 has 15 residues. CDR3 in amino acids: CASSLERGPNYGYTF. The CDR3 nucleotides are TGTGCCAGCAGCTTAGAGAGGGGGCCTAACTATGGCTACACCTTC.

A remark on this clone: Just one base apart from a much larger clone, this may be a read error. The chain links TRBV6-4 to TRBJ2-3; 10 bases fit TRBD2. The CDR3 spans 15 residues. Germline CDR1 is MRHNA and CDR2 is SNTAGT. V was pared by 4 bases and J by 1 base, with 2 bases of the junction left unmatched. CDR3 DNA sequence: TGTGCCAGCAGTGCGCTAGCGGGGGGCACAGATACGCAGTATTTT. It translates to CASSALAGGTDTQYF.

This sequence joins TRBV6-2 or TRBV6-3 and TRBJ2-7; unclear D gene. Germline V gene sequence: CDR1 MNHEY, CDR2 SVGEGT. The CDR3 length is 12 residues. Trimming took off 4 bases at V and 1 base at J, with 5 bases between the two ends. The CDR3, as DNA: TGTGCCAGCAGTTCAATGTCCTACGAGCAGTACTTC. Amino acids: CASSSMSYEQYF.

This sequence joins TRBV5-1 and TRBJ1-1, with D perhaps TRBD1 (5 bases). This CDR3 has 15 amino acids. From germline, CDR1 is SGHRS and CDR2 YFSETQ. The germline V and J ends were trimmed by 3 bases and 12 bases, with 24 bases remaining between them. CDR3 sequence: CASSSRGGDNTETFF. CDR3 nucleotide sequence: TGCGCCAGCAGCTCCCGGGGGGGAGATAACACTGAGACTTTCTTT.

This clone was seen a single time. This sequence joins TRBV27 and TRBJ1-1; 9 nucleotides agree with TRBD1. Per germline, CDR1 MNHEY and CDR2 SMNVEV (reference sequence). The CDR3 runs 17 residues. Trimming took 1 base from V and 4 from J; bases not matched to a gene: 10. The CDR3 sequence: CASSLYPQTGGVTEAFF. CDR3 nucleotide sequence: TGTGCCAGCAGTTTATACCCCCAAACAGGGGGCGTCACTGAAGCTTTCTTT.

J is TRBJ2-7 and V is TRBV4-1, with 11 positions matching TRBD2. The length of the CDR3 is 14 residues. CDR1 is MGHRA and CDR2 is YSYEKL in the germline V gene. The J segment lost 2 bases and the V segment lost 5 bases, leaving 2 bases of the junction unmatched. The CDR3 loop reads CASSSSGGAYEQYF. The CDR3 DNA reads TGCGCCAGCAGCAGTAGCGGGGGGGCCTACGAGCAGTACTTC.

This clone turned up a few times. The CDR3 DNA sequence: TGTGCCAGCAGTCGGAGACAGGGAAACACTGAAGCTTTCTTT. Its translation is CASSRRQGNTEAFF. The V gene is TRBV6-6, the J gene TRBJ1-1, with TRBD1 identical over 7 bases. This CDR3 contains 14 residues. Germline-derived CDR1 and CDR2 are MNHNY and SVGAGI (reference sequence). The ends lost 5 bases at V and 2 bases at J; junction bases unmatched: 5.

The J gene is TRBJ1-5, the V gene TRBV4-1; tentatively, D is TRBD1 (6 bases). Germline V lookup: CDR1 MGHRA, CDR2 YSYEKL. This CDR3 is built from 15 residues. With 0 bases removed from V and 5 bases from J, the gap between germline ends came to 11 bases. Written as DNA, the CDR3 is TGCGCCAGCAGCCAAGACGAGACAGGTTATCAGCCCCAGCATTTT. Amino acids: CASSQDETGYQPQHF.

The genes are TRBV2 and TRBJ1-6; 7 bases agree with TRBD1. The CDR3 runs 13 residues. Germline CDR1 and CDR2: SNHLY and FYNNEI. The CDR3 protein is CGAGTAHNSPLHF. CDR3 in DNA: TGTGGGGCCGGGACAGCCCATAATTCACCCCTCCACTTT.

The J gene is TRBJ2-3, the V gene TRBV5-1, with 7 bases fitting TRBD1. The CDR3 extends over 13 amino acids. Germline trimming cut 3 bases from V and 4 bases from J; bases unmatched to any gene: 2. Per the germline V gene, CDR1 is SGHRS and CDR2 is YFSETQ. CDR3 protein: CASSWDSSDTQYF. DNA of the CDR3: TGCGCCAGCAGCTGGGACAGCTCAGATACGCAGTATTTT.

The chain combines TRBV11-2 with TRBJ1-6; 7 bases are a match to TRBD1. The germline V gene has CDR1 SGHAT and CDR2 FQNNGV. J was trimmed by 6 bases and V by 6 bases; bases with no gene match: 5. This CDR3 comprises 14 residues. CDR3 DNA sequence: TGTGCCAGCAGTTTACAGGGGAGTAATTCACCCCTCCACTTT. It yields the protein CASSLQGSNSPLHF. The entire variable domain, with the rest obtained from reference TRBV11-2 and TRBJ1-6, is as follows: EAGVAQSPRYKIIEKRQSVAFWCNPISGHATLYWYQQILGQGPKLLIQFQNNGVVDDSQLPKDRFSAERLKGVDSTLKIQPAKLEDSAVYLCASSLQGSNSPLHFGNGTRLTVT.

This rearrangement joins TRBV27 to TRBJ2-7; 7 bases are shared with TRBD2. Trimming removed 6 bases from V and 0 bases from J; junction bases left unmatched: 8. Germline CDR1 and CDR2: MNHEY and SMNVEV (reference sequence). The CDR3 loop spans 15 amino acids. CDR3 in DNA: TGTGCCAGCAGATACGGGGGGTCGTTCTCCTACGAGCAGTACTTC. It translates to CASRYGGSFSYEQYF.